Shown below are 18 T cell receptor beta chains from a single sample sequenced in a study of spatial heterogeneity in lung cancer (dated by TCRdb to between 2019 and 2020). The full study reports these points: The number of expanded intratumoral alpha and beta TCRs correlated with the tumor nonsynonymous mutation count.

The antigens of these receptors remain unknown. Interpreted using the paper, the time point label stands for: sample taken at primary tumor resection. Libraries were prepared through 5' RACE. The data were produced on a NextSeq 500. TCRdb trimmed the raw reads at Q25, called clones with MiXCR and kept productive beta chains. Duplicate CDR3 protein sequences are folded into a single record with the most common DNA and genes. In this sample the table shows 1,500 or so distinct CDR3 sequences, 15% to 19% of which occur a single time. The ten largest make up roughly 13% of the sample. Sample: lung tumor tissue, taken at surgery. The receptors stem from a male donor with early-stage non-small cell lung cancer.

Comment on this clonotype: Because this beta chain is a stray read in a library intended to capture alpha chains, its abundance should not be given much weight. V gene TRBV5-1 combines with J gene TRBJ2-5, with 8 bases identical to TRBD1. V gave up 4 bases and J gave up 3 bases; unmatched junction bases: 5. This CDR3 has 14 residues. CDR1 is SGHRS and CDR2 is YFSETQ in the germline V gene. The CDR3 DNA reads TGCGCCAGCAGCCTGGGGACAGGCGAAGAGACCCAGTACTTC. Its protein is CASSLGTGEETQYF.

This clonotype qualifies as hyperexpanded. The library was designed around alpha chains, so this beta chain is a stray read whose abundance carries little weight. The chain couples TRBV28 to TRBJ1-1; no clear D. The V and J ends lost 6 bases and 1 base respectively, with 9 bases between them. This CDR3 is 13 amino acids long. Germline CDR1 is MDHEN and CDR2 is SYDVKM. The CDR3: CASSNNRNTEAFF. DNA for the CDR3: TGTGCCAGCAGCAACAACAGGAACACTGAAGCTTTCTTT.

This clonotype showed up just a few times. Within a library made for alpha chains, this beta chain is off target, and its count is uninformative. CDR3 sequence reads: CASSPQYENTGELFF. DNA for the CDR3: TGTGCCAGCTCACCACAGTACGAGAACACCGGGGAGCTGTTTTTT. V usage is TRBV18 and J usage is TRBJ2-2; D call uncertain. The V gene lost 1 base and the J gene lost 1 base, with 7 bases spanning the gap. Germline CDR1 KGHSH, CDR2 LQKENI. This CDR3 is 15 amino acids long.

Note on this clonotype: This beta chain is a stray read from a library made for alpha chains; its abundance is not meaningful. The chain joins TRBV2 to TRBJ2-3, with 10 bases matching TRBD2. This CDR3 comprises 15 residues. Germline assignment: CDR1 SNHLY and CDR2 FYNNEI. Trimming took 5 bases from V and 4 from J; bases not matched to a gene: 6. CDR3 region: CASSLTSGNSDTQYF. For the CDR3, the DNA is TGTGCCAGCAGTCTAACTAGCGGGAACTCAGATACGCAGTATTTT.

This clonotype was counted between two and nine times. Within a library made for alpha chains, this beta chain is off target, and its count is uninformative. The genes are TRBV6-2 or TRBV6-3 and TRBJ2-5; tentatively, D is TRBD1 or TRBD2 (5 bases each). V was shortened by 8 bases and J by 7 bases, with 20 bases between the two germline ends. The germline V gene has CDR1 MNHEY and CDR2 SVGEGT. This CDR3 comprises 14 residues. This CDR3 is CASRGPTPGGTQYF. The CDR3 DNA reads TGTGCCAGCCGGGGACCTACACCTGGGGGGACCCAGTACTTC.

In the case of this clonotype: This beta chain represents an off-target read in a library built for alpha chains; its size is of limited meaning. The genes are TRBV12-5 and TRBJ1-1, with 9 positions matching TRBD1. CDR3 length: 17 amino acids. Germline V gives CDR1 LGHNT, CDR2 FRNRAP. The V and J ends lost 2 bases and 1 base, in that order; junction bases with no gene match: 8. The CDR3 DNA follows: TGTGCTAGTGGTTTGCCCATCACAGGGGGCACGAACACTGAAGCTTTCTTT. Its protein is CASGLPITGGTNTEAFF.

Regarding this clonotype: The library was designed around alpha chains, so this beta chain is a stray read whose abundance carries little weight. The chain couples TRBV7-7 to TRBJ2-3; TRBD2 matches 9 bases. V was clipped by 3 bases and J by 9 bases; unmatched bases: 10. The CDR3 totals 15 residues. In germline, CDR1 is SSHAT, CDR2 FNYEAQ (reference sequence). The CDR3 here is CASSFLAGEGQTQYF. CDR3 nucleotides: TGTGCCAGCAGCTTTTTAGCGGGAGAAGGTCAGACGCAGTATTTT.

By share of the sample, this clonotype is medium-sized. This beta chain represents an off-target read in a library built for alpha chains; its size is of limited meaning. V gene TRBV7-2 combines with J gene TRBJ2-4; no reliable D call. The germline CDR1 and CDR2 sequences are SGHTA and FQGNSA. This CDR3 region has 13 residues. Trimming pared 2 bases from V and 10 bases from J, leaving 12 bases between. In DNA form, the CDR3 reads TGTGCCAGCAGCTTACCGGCCCTCGGAATTCAGTACTTC. This gives the protein CASSLPALGIQYF.

By its share, this clonotype is medium-sized. This beta chain is off target for a library built for alpha chains, so its abundance means little. The chain carries TRBV7-9 and TRBJ2-3; D is tentatively TRBD1 or TRBD2 (5 bases each). Germline CDR1 is SEHNR and CDR2 is FQNEAQ (reference sequence). The length of the CDR3 is 16 residues. The germline V and J ends were trimmed by 6 bases and 2 bases, with 18 bases remaining between them. The CDR3 DNA follows: TGTGCCAGCAGTCCGTTGGGGGAACGGAACACAGATACGCAGTATTTT. Its protein is CASSPLGERNTDTQYF.

This clonotype is classed as large. Found in a library prepared for alpha chains, this beta chain is an off-target read, and its abundance has little meaning. This rearrangement joins TRBV6-6 to TRBJ2-7; D is possibly TRBD1 (6 bases). The CDR3 has 12 amino acids. Germline assignment: CDR1 MNHNY and CDR2 SVGAGI (reference sequence). V gave up 6 bases and J gave up 7 bases, with 13 bases separating them. The DNA for the CDR3 is TGTGCCAGCAGCCCACAGGGTAGGGAGCAGTACTTC. Its protein is CASSPQGREQYF.

Of note for this clonotype: Within a library made for alpha chains, this beta chain is off target, and its count is uninformative. This chain links TRBV19 with TRBJ1-5, with 10 bases matching TRBD1. In germline, CDR1 is LNHDA, CDR2 SQIVND (reference sequence). The junction had 7 bases not matched to a gene; V was cut back by 5 bases and J by 6 bases. CDR3 size: 15 residues. CDR3 nucleotides: TGTGCCAGTAGTTCGACAGGGGGCCAGATTCAGCCCCAGCATTTT. Translating it yields CASSSTGGQIQPQHF. The variable domain in full, completed from reference TRBV19 and TRBJ1-5, reads DGGITQSPKYLFRKEGQNVTLSCEQNLNHDAMYWYRQDPGQGLRLIYYSQIVNDFQKGDIAEGYSVSREKKESFPLTVTSAQKNPTAFYLCASSSTGGQIQPQHFGDGTRLSIL.

As regards this clonotype: Given a much more abundant clone one base away, this may be a read error. No conserved phenylalanine or tryptophan ends this CDR3, so it is likely a read error. This beta chain turned up in a library designed for alpha chains; as an off-target read, its abundance says little. The J gene is TRBJ2-7, the V gene TRBV6-5, with TRBD1 matching 10 bases. Germline lookup yields CDR1 MNHEY and CDR2 SVGAGI. V trimming: 4 bases; J trimming: 0 bases; junction bases outside the gene matches: 0. The CDR3 runs to 14 residues. CDR3 coding DNA: TGTGCCAGCAGTTGGACAGGGGGCTCCTACGAGCAGTACCTC. Translated: CASSWTGGSYEQYL.

By share, this clonotype counts as medium-sized. Little can be read into the size of this beta chain, an off-target read in a library designed for alpha chains. The chain employs TRBV7-6 and TRBJ1-5; 7 bases fit TRBD1. In germline, CDR1 is SGHVS, CDR2 FNYEAQ. The CDR3 loop spans 15 amino acids. J was trimmed by 2 bases and V by 1 base; bases with no gene match: 2. DNA of the CDR3: TGTGCCAGCAGCTTAGGGACAGGAGGCAATCAGCCCCAGCATTTT. Amino acid sequence: CASSLGTGGNQPQHF.

In this sample, this clonotype is large. This beta chain is an off-target read within a library intended for alpha chains, so its frequency means little. The chain is built from TRBV2 and TRBJ2-7, with 7 bases matching TRBD1. Germline V gene lookup returns CDR1 SNHLY and CDR2 FYNNEI. The CDR3 is 14 residues long. After removal of 4 bases from V and 2 bases from J, the junction contained 5 bases not matched to a gene. This CDR3 reads CASSGGQRTYEQYF. The DNA for the CDR3 is TGTGCCAGCAGTGGGGGACAGCGTACCTACGAGCAGTACTTC.

This clonotype is categorized as large. This beta chain is a stray read from a library made for alpha chains; its abundance is not meaningful. The V call is TRBV25-1, the J call TRBJ2-7; D not resolved. CDR3 length: 14 residues. Germline CDR1 and CDR2: MGHDK and SYGVNS. Trimming cost V 3 bases and J 2 bases, with 11 bases left between them. The DNA for the CDR3 is TGTGCCAGCAGTGACTTGACTCAGACCTACGAGCAGTACTTC. Translation: CASSDLTQTYEQYF.

By frequency in the sample, this clonotype is large. The size of this beta chain means little, since it is a stray read in a library made for alpha chains. This chain links TRBV6-1 with TRBJ1-1; D is uncertain. CDR3 length equals 15 residues. Germline assignment: CDR1 MNHNS and CDR2 SASEGT. The V end lost 0 bases, the J end lost 3 bases, and 11 bases lay between the germline ends. The CDR3 loop reads CASSEAEAGYTEAFF. The CDR3 DNA follows: TGTGCCAGCAGTGAAGCGGAGGCGGGCTACACTGAAGCTTTCTTT.

On this clonotype: This may be a read error, as it is one base from a much larger clone. The CDR3 does not end in the conserved phenylalanine or tryptophan, so this is likely a read error. This beta chain is a stray read from a library made for alpha chains; its abundance is not meaningful. The chain carries TRBV27 and TRBJ1-1; D might be TRBD1 (5 bases). Germline CDR1 is MNHEY and CDR2 is SMNVEV (reference sequence). The CDR3 consists of 14 residues. Trimming left V 8 bases short and J 1 base short, with 14 bases between. CDR3 loop: CASGRALWNTEAFS. The CDR3 nucleotides read TGTGCCAGCGGCAGGGCATTGTGGAACACTGAAGCTTTCTCT.

This clonotype is classed as medium-sized (0.01 to 0.1%). This beta chain came through as a stray read in a library set up for alpha chains, and its size says little. V and J are TRBV3-1 and TRBJ2-5; the D is unclear. Germline assignment: CDR1 LGHDT and CDR2 YNNKEL (reference sequence). Trimming removed 3 bases from V and 1 base from J, with 3 bases in between. The CDR3 length is 12 residues. Here the CDR3 DNA reads TGTGCCAGCAGCCAGTTCCAAGAGACCCAGTACTTC. It is translated as CASSQFQETQYF.